Following are 8 T cell receptor beta chains from one sample sequenced in a study of T cell responses to AZD1222 COVID-19 vaccine. Sequenced by immunoSEQ multiplex PCR; TCRdb stores in-frame clones only, minus some. The table includes 100,000 to 140,000 clones, about 90% detected once. Sequences were derived from peripheral blood, sampled on day 0 of AZD1222 vaccination. Source of these receptors: an adult in good health.

This clone was observed a few times. V gene TRBV5-8 combines with J gene TRBJ2-3, with D unresolved. The CDR3 has 14 amino acids. Between the trimmed V and J ends, which lost 9 bases and 1 base, there was a span of 15 bases. The V gene's germline CDR1 is SGHTS and CDR2 YDEGEE. The CDR3 DNA sequence: TGTGCCACCGGGCTGCTCATCGGCACAGATACGCAGTATTTT. Its protein product is CATGLLIGTDTQYF.

The chain is built from TRBV10-3 and TRBJ1-2, with 9 bases fitting TRBD1. The V and J ends lost 4 bases and 8 bases, in that order; junction bases with no gene match: 5. This CDR3 spans 13 amino acids. The germline V gene encodes CDR1 ENHRY and CDR2 SYGVKD. CDR3 protein: CAISGGTGYGYTF. CDR3 bases: TGTGCCATCAGTGGAGGGACAGGGTACGGCTACACCTTC.

The chain couples TRBV7-3 to TRBJ2-1, with 8 bases identical to TRBD2. The CDR3 spans 13 residues. CDR1 is SGHTA, CDR2 FQGTGA, per germline. After removal of 5 bases from V and 10 bases from J, the junction contained 7 bases not matched to a gene. DNA for the CDR3: TGTGCCAGCAGCAACGCAGCGGGAGACGAGCAGTTCTTC. Encoded protein: CASSNAAGDEQFF.

The sample holds a few counts of this clone. The V and J genes are TRBV5-6 and TRBJ2-2, with D perhaps TRBD1 or TRBD2 (5 bases each). Germline V gene lookup returns CDR1 SGHDT and CDR2 YYEEEE. The CDR3 contains 16 residues. V gave up 0 bases and J gave up 7 bases, with 16 bases separating them. CDR3 amino acids: CASSLAGAGSGGELFF. CDR3 sequence (DNA): TGTGCCAGCAGCTTGGCCGGGGCAGGGTCAGGCGGGGAGCTGTTTTTT.

In DNA form, the CDR3 reads TGTGCCAGCAGCCAAGACCCCCTCGGGGGAGCAACGGGACAGCCCCAGCATTTT. This encodes CASSQDPLGGATGQPQHF. The chain is built from TRBV3-1 (or the pseudogene TRBV3-2) and TRBJ1-5; TRBD1 might be the D (5 bases). Trimming shortened V by 0 bases and J by 7 bases, and 22 bases separated the two germline ends. The germline gives CDR1 LGHDT, CDR2 YNNKEL (reference sequence). The CDR3 is made up of 18 amino acids.

The chain combines TRBV19 with TRBJ1-1; 11 bases line up with TRBD1. This CDR3 is built from 15 residues. The ends lost 5 bases at V and 4 bases at J; junction bases unmatched: 6. Germline loops: CDR1 LNHDA, CDR2 SQIVND (reference sequence). Here the CDR3 DNA reads TGTGCCAGTAGTCCATGGGACAGGGGGTCCACTGAAGCTTTCTTT. This translates into CASSPWDRGSTEAFF.

The J gene is TRBJ2-1, the V gene TRBV7-2; a possible D gene is TRBD1 (5 bases). This CDR3 contains 13 residues. V lost 3 bases, J lost 9 bases, and 12 bases lay in between. Germline V gene lookup returns CDR1 SGHTA and CDR2 FQGNSA. The CDR3 nucleotides are TGTGCCAGCAGCTTTACCCAGGGTGGTGAGCAGTTCTTC. This sequence encodes CASSFTQGGEQFF.

This rearrangement joins TRBV6-2 or TRBV6-3 to TRBJ1-2; D is possibly TRBD1 (6 bases). The CDR3 is 14 amino acids. Trimming cost V 0 bases and J 8 bases, with 13 bases left between them. CDR1 is MNHEY, CDR2 SVGEGT, per germline. CDR3 DNA: TGTGCCAGCAGTTACTCCACGGGGGCGCGAGGCTACACCTTC. Translating it yields CASSYSTGARGYTF.